This paragraph reports one TCR beta chain. The sample originates from a study of blood T cell repertoires in COVID-19. Study summary: The analysed material was cDNA or gDNA that came from T cells, B-cell-depleted T cells, or PBMCs.

The CDR3 is 14 residues long. The table came from immunoSEQ multiplex PCR; TCRdb's copy has only in-frame clones and leaves some out. The repertoire holds 140,000 or so clones, with about four fifths as singletons. The genes are TRBV21-1 and TRBJ1-5. TRBV21-1 is assigned pseudogene status. Sequencing used peripheral blood. The sequence came from a human donor in a cohort sampled during active COVID-19. CDR3 sequence reads: CAILWGVSNQPQHF. The CDR3 DNA reads TGTGCCATCCTCTGGGGGGTTAGCAATCAGCCCCAGCATTTT.